Included here is one T cell receptor beta chain sequence, with context. The sample is drawn from a study of CD8+CD57+ T cells in acquired aplastic anemia. It was patients with CD8+CD57+ cell expansion by flow cytometry who were chosen for sequencing. All patients had severe acquired aplastic anemia. Profiling that covered TCR beta VDJ and CDR3 relied on genomic DNA as its template. TCRdb ran MiXCR on the reads and lists one entry per CDR3 protein. The sample shows roughly 170,000 distinct CDR3 sequences, about 50% of them seen only once. Sequenced: sorted CD4+, CD8+, or CD8+CD57+ T cells (not recorded which) from PBMCs. The receptor was isolated from a human donor with aplastic anemia.

In nucleotides, the CDR3 is TGTGCCAGTCATGAAACGGCTTCCTATGGCTACACCTTC. Translation: CASHETASYGYTF. This chain joins TRBV19 and TRBJ1-2, with D uncertain. In germline, CDR1 is LNHDA, CDR2 SQIVND (reference sequence). The germline V and J ends were trimmed by 8 bases and 4 bases, with 14 bases remaining between them. The CDR3 contains 13 residues.